Below are 12 T cell receptor beta chains sequenced from a single sample in a study of T cells in localized non-small cell lung cancer. TCRdb keeps only in-frame clones here, not all; method: immunoSEQ multiplex PCR. The table has approximately 140,000 clones, roughly nine tenths seen once. The specimen was peripheral blood, collected before any cancer treatment. Every receptor here comes from a female donor over 55 with stage I lung adenocarcinoma.

The V and J genes are TRBV5-1 and TRBJ2-7; the D gene is possibly TRBD2 (5 bases). Deletions cut 1 base from V and 3 bases from J, with 11 bases between. Germline-derived CDR1 and CDR2 are SGHRS and YFSETQ. This CDR3 is 14 amino acids long. CDR3 sequence (DNA): TGCGCCAGCAGCTTGTTGTCCGGGAACTACGAGCAGTACTTC. Its translation is CASSLLSGNYEQYF.

This clone was found once. The chain has TRBV5-1 and TRBJ2-3; TRBD1 might be the D (5 bases). The germline V and J ends were trimmed by 0 bases and 4 bases, with 9 bases remaining between them. The CDR3 has 14 residues. From germline, CDR1 is SGHRS and CDR2 YFSETQ. As DNA, the CDR3 is TGCGCCAGCAGCTTGGGATGGGGCGCAGATACGCAGTATTTT. This sequence encodes CASSLGWGADTQYF.

The J gene is TRBJ2-5, the V gene TRBV6-5; the D gene is possibly TRBD1 (6 bases). CDR1 and CDR2 from the germline V gene are MNHEY and SVGAGI. The V end was cut by 6 bases, the J end by 2 bases, with 13 bases between. This CDR3 region has 14 residues. The CDR3 DNA reads as TGTGCCAGCAGCCGCATCGGACAGCAAGAGACCCAGTACTTC. It translates to CASSRIGQQETQYF.

The genes are TRBV9 and TRBJ2-7, with 8 bases lining up with TRBD2. The trim removed 3 bases at V and 3 bases at J, leaving 8 bases unmatched. This CDR3 comprises 15 residues. Germline loops: CDR1 SGDLS, CDR2 YYNGEE. CDR3 DNA sequence: TGTGCCAGCAGCGCAACCCTAGCGGGCTTCTACGAGCAGTACTTC. Its protein product is CASSATLAGFYEQYF.

A single count supports this clone. This chain links TRBV2 with TRBJ1-2, with TRBD1 as a possible D gene (6 bases). CDR1 and CDR2 from the germline V gene are SNHLY and FYNNEI. This CDR3 is built from 12 residues. V shed 9 bases and J shed 3 bases, with 11 bases lying between them. The CDR3 sequence: CASLDSHYGYTF. The CDR3, as DNA: TGTGCCAGTCTGGACAGCCACTATGGCTACACCTTC.

The rearrangement uses TRBV27 and TRBJ2-7; D is perhaps TRBD1 or TRBD2 (5 bases each). The V end was cut by 9 bases, the J end by 2 bases, with 14 bases between. This CDR3 contains 13 residues. Germline-derived CDR1 and CDR2 are MNHEY and SMNVEV (reference sequence). The CDR3, as DNA: TGTGCCAGTAAACGGGGACCTCCCTACGAGCAGTACTTC. Its protein product is CASKRGPPYEQYF.

J is TRBJ2-7 and V is TRBV28; TRBD1 agrees at 9 bases. The CDR3 covers 16 residues. Germline trimming cut 3 bases from V and 1 base from J; bases unmatched to any gene: 7. The germline V gene has CDR1 MDHEN and CDR2 SYDVKM. This chain's CDR3 is CASSFLPGQGSYEQYF. The CDR3 DNA is TGTGCCAGCAGTTTCCTGCCGGGACAGGGTTCCTACGAGCAGTACTTC.

This rearrangement joins TRBV4-1 to TRBJ2-5; D is unclear. In germline, CDR1 is MGHRA, CDR2 YSYEKL. With 0 bases removed from V and 0 bases from J, the gap between germline ends came to 8 bases. CDR3 size: 15 residues. This chain's CDR3 is CASSQDGSNQETQYF. CDR3 DNA: TGCGCCAGCAGCCAAGATGGCTCTAACCAAGAGACCCAGTACTTC.

V is TRBV28 and J is TRBJ1-3; D not certain. The CDR3 sequence is 17 residues long. The V and J ends lost 1 base and 0 bases respectively, with 13 bases between them. The germline V gene encodes CDR1 MDHEN and CDR2 SYDVKM. The DNA for the CDR3 is TGTGCCAGCAGTTTATTTTCGGAAGGCAACTCTGGAAACACCATATATTTT. This gives the protein CASSLFSEGNSGNTIYF.

This chain connects TRBV9 to TRBJ2-7; 8 bases fit TRBD2. V lost 4 bases to trimming and J lost 1 base; unmatched junction nucleotides: 7. Germline V gene lookup returns CDR1 SGDLS and CDR2 YYNGEE. The CDR3 consists of 15 residues. In nucleotides, the CDR3 is TGTGCCAGCAGCCGGACTAGCTCTTCTTCCTACGAGCAGTACTTC. This gives the protein CASSRTSSSSYEQYF.

This clone was seen once. This chain uses TRBV5-5 with TRBJ1-4; TRBD1 matches 9 bases. This CDR3 spans 16 amino acids. CDR1 is SGHKS and CDR2 is YYEKEE in the germline V gene (reference sequence). Trimming took 4 bases from V and 3 from J; bases not matched to a gene: 7. The DNA for the CDR3 is TGTGCCAGCAGCGCCCGGACAGGGGCTTCTAATGAAAAACTGTTTTTT. This gives the protein CASSARTGASNEKLFF.

This sequence joins TRBV30 and TRBJ2-7; 10 bases align to TRBD2. J lost 4 bases, V lost 7 bases, and 4 bases had no gene match. The CDR3 has 12 amino acids. The germline CDR1 and CDR2 sequences are GTSNPN and SVGIG (reference sequence). This CDR3 reads CASSSGGYEQYF. The CDR3 DNA is TGTGCCTCCTCTAGCGGGGGATACGAGCAGTACTTC.